This TCR beta chain was documented in a study of blood T cells in healthy people across ages. The length of the CDR3 is 19 residues. Germline V CDR1 and CDR2: MNHEY, SVGAGI. The ends were cut back, 0 bases at V and 4 bases at J, with 24 bases in the middle. Sample-barcoded 5' priming and a J-beta primer mix drove a second PCR of 7 to 11 cycles. Each cDNA molecule, via a template-switch adaptor with 12 random nucleotides, was tagged. TCRdb re-called the 5' RACE reads with MiXCR, one entry per CDR3 protein. The table lists more than 500,000 distinct CDR3 sequences, about 25% of them singletons. The data were also submitted as part of a second study, on T cells of mothers and their children. That paper adds: A few healthy Caucasian mothers and their six children were the donors. Input to cDNA synthesis comprised all extracted RNA, at a ratio of approximately 1.5 ug per 15 ul. Unrelated mother-child pairs always had slightly, but never significantly, lower normalized overlap than related pairs.

The chain couples TRBV6-5 to TRBJ2-5, with D perhaps being TRBD1 or TRBD2 (5 bases each). This receptor was obtained from a boy under 10 years old in good health. Sequencing was carried out using blood. CDR3 loop: CASSYSRPLGRGRVETQYF. In DNA form, the CDR3 reads TGTGCCAGCAGTTACTCGCGCCCCCTGGGGCGAGGGCGCGTAGAGACCCAGTACTTC.